This TCR beta chain was retrieved from a study of STAT5B mutations in CD4+ large granular lymphocyte leukemia. General observations from the study: Patient cell sources varied; five to seven CD4-sorted samples entered the clonality comparison.

Bead-separated CD4+, CD4+CD8+, CD57+ or CD56+ fractions, or PBMC, were used. This was a survey-level run. Original processing methods: The detection floor for productive clonotype frequency was 2.59 x 10-5. Profiling relied on immunoSEQ multiplex PCR, and the TCRdb table lists in-frame clones only, not all of them. V and J calls and clone size are given by that table; D and trimming were obtained from the DNA. The profile shows approximately 2,300 clones, roughly 82% of them singletons. In this sample, this clone turned up once. Its cognate antigen is unknown. The sample was PBMCs. This receptor was identified in a woman in her 70s with CD4+ T-cell large granular lymphocyte leukemia.

DNA for the CDR3: TGTGCCGGTAGCGGGCAAGAGACCCAGTACTTC. This gives the protein CAGSGQETQYF. This chain links TRBV7-9 with TRBJ2-5, with 7 positions matching TRBD2. The CDR3 consists of 11 residues. J was trimmed by 2 bases and V by 11 bases; bases with no gene match: 2. Germline loops: CDR1 SEHNR, CDR2 FQNEAQ (reference sequence).